The 14 T cell receptor beta chains presented below share a single source sample, sequenced in a study of blood T cells in healthy people across ages. It was with a sample-barcoded 5' primer and a J-beta primer mix that a second PCR of roughly 7 to 12 cycles was run. MiXCR was run by TCRdb on the 5' RACE reads, yielding one entry per CDR3 protein. The sample lists around 800,000 distinct CDR3 sequences; around 43% were seen once. The sample comprised blood. The receptors shown here come from a man between 60 and 75 years old in good health.

This rearrangement joins TRBV6-4 to TRBJ2-2; perhaps TRBD1 as D (6 bases). The germline CDR1 and CDR2 sequences are MRHNA and SNTAGT. The CDR3 has 14 residues. V lost 3 bases to trimming and J lost 5 bases, with 10 bases between them. This CDR3 reads CASSEQGRTGELFF. CDR3 nucleotide sequence: TGTGCCAGCAGTGAGCAGGGGAGAACCGGGGAGCTGTTTTTT.

The chain recombines TRBV5-1 with TRBJ1-6; no definite D call. Germline values: CDR1 SGHRS, CDR2 YFSETQ. CDR3 length: 15 residues. Trimming removed 4 bases at V and 9 bases at J, with 17 bases between. The CDR3 protein is CASSLGGLESSPLHF. CDR3 nucleotides: TGCGCCAGCAGCCTGGGAGGGTTGGAGAGTTCACCCCTCCACTTT.

CDR3 amino acids: CASSLLNPTGENSPLHF. CDR3 DNA sequence: TGTGCCAGCAGTTTATTGAACCCGACAGGGGAAAATTCACCCCTCCACTTT. J is TRBJ1-6 and V is TRBV28; 8 bases line up with TRBD1. The CDR3 has 17 amino acids. V was pared by 1 base and J by 7 bases, with 9 bases of the junction left unmatched. The germline CDR1 and CDR2 sequences are MDHEN and SYDVKM.

The chain couples TRBV3-1 to TRBJ2-7; D possibly corresponds to TRBD2 (6 bases). Deletions cut 1 base from V and 3 bases from J, with 13 bases between. The CDR3 is 15 residues long. Germline-derived CDR1 and CDR2 are LGHDT and YNNKEL (reference sequence). CDR3 DNA: TGTGCCAGCAGCCAAGGAGGCGGGATAGGCTACGAGCAGTACTTC. The encoded protein is CASSQGGGIGYEQYF.

V usage is TRBV30 and J usage is TRBJ2-1, with 8 bases that match TRBD2. The CDR3 extends over 16 amino acids. Looked up from germline, CDR1 is GTSNPN and CDR2 is SVGIG (reference sequence). Trimming cost V 0 bases and J 3 bases; bases outside gene matches: 7. Here the CDR3 reads CAWSVRRGDLYNEQFF. The CDR3 coding sequence is TGTGCCTGGAGTGTACGGCGGGGGGATCTCTACAATGAGCAGTTCTTC.

This clonotype appeared a few times. V gene TRBV20-1 combines with J gene TRBJ1-2; possible D gene TRBD1, 6 bases. This CDR3 comprises 14 residues. V was pared by 0 bases and J by 6 bases, with 14 bases between. CDR1 and CDR2 from the germline V gene are DFQATT and SNEGSKA (reference sequence). CDR3 sequence reads: CSAREMTGTNGYTF. The DNA of the CDR3 is TGCAGTGCTAGAGAGATGACAGGCACTAATGGCTACACCTTC.

The chain links TRBV7-2 to TRBJ2-3; D unresolved. CDR3 size: 16 residues. CDR1 and CDR2 (germline): SGHTA, FQGNSA. The V gene lost 1 base and the J gene lost 0 bases, with 11 bases spanning the gap. Here the CDR3 reads CASSLVGPASTDTQYF. Written as DNA, the CDR3 is TGTGCCAGCAGCTTAGTAGGACCGGCTAGCACAGATACGCAGTATTTT.

This clonotype was observed many times. The CDR3 sequence: CSATGTPERGYTF. The CDR3 DNA reads as TGCAGTGCAACCGGGACTCCTGAGCGTGGCTACACCTTC. The rearrangement links TRBV20-1 to TRBJ1-2; D is perhaps TRBD1 (5 bases). This CDR3 has 13 residues. CDR1 and CDR2 (germline): DFQATT, SNEGSKA (reference sequence). The ends were cut back, 6 bases at V and 7 bases at J, with 18 bases in the middle.

V is TRBV29-1 and J is TRBJ2-3; D is unresolved. Trimming removed 8 bases at V and 2 bases at J, with 8 bases between. The CDR3 runs 11 residues. CDR1 and CDR2 from the germline V gene are SQVTM and ANQGSEA. In DNA, the CDR3 is TGCAGCACGTCTATCACAGATACGCAGTATTTT. Translating it yields CSTSITDTQYF.

This clonotype has at least ten counts. DNA for the CDR3: TGCGCCAGCAGCCAAGCGGTCGGGGAGACCCAGTACTTC. Its protein product is CASSQAVGETQYF. The chain carries TRBV4-3 and TRBJ2-5; D is unresolved. Trimming pared 1 base from V and 5 bases from J, leaving 8 bases between. Looked up from germline, CDR1 is LGHNA and CDR2 is YSLEER. The CDR3 sequence is 13 residues long.

The gene calls are TRBV7-2 and TRBJ2-1; D unresolved. The CDR3 has 13 amino acids. Trimming left V 5 bases short and J 0 bases short, with 5 bases between. The germline V gene has CDR1 SGHTA and CDR2 FQGNSA. This CDR3 is CASSRVSYNEQFF. CDR3 coding DNA: TGTGCCAGCAGCCGGGTCTCCTACAATGAGCAGTTCTTC.

This chain links TRBV12-3 or TRBV12-4 with TRBJ2-3, with D maybe TRBD2 (7 bases). CDR3 size: 14 residues. The V end lost 8 bases, the J end lost 0 bases, and 12 bases lay between the germline ends. DNA of the CDR3: TGTGCCAGCCGGGCGGGGGCTAGCACAGATACGCAGTATTTT. Amino acids: CASRAGASTDTQYF.

The chain carries TRBV4-1 and TRBJ2-7; a possible D gene is TRBD1 (5 bases). The V and J ends lost 1 base and 3 bases respectively, with 10 bases between them. The germline gives CDR1 MGHRA, CDR2 YSYEKL. The CDR3 consists of 14 residues. The chain's CDR3 is CASSQAGRNYEQYF. In nucleotides, the CDR3 is TGCGCCAGCAGCCAAGCAGGGCGAAACTACGAGCAGTACTTC.

In its sample, this clonotype was seen a few times. The chain joins TRBV2 to TRBJ2-7; D not certain. The germline gives CDR1 SNHLY, CDR2 FYNNEI. V dropped 4 bases and J dropped 2 bases, with 12 bases sitting between them. The CDR3 is 14 residues long. DNA of the CDR3: TGTGCCAGCAGTGGGGAAGGGTTGGCCTACGAGCAGTACTTC. Its protein is CASSGEGLAYEQYF.